Shown below are 22 T cell receptor beta chains from a single sample sequenced in a study of regulatory T cells in long-lasting Graves disease. Specified time point: persistent/refractory GD, antithyroid drugs over 5 years with positive TRAb. Following extraction of RNA from PBMCs, that RNA was used to make the TCR library. CDR3-region Arm-PCR and iRepertoire HTBI primers produced the TCR beta libraries. In TCRdb, the multiplex PCR reads were re-called with MiXCR into one record per CDR3 protein. This sample carries around 400,000 distinct CDR3 sequences, about 20% of them seen once, and the ten largest clones take around 24%. The sample consisted of peripheral blood mononuclear cells (PBMCs), taken when the disease was refractory, from a patient treated with antithyroid drugs. The receptors derive from a female donor with Graves disease.

This chain uses TRBV18 with TRBJ1-2; a weak D match, TRBD1 (5 bases). This CDR3 comprises 14 residues. V dropped 3 bases and J dropped 2 bases, with 10 bases sitting between them. Germline assignment: CDR1 KGHSH and CDR2 LQKENI. DNA for the CDR3: TGTGCCAGCTCACCGCCGACAGTCAACTATGGCTACACCTTC. Translated: CASSPPTVNYGYTF.

This rearrangement joins TRBV7-9 to TRBJ1-2, with TRBD1 matching 7 bases. Looked up from germline, CDR1 is SEHNR and CDR2 is FQNEAQ (reference sequence). Germline trimming cut 5 bases from V and 2 bases from J; bases unmatched to any gene: 14. The CDR3 sequence is 17 residues long. The CDR3 reads CASSPRTGQDPNYGYTF. The CDR3 DNA sequence: TGTGCCAGCAGCCCCCGGACAGGCCAAGACCCAAACTATGGCTACACCTTC. Filled out from reference TRBV7-9 and TRBJ1-2, the complete variable domain reads DTGVSQNPRHKITKRGQNVTFRCDPISEHNRLYWYRQTLGQGPEFLTYFQNEAQLEKSRLLSDRFSAERPKGSFSTLEIQRTEQGDSAMYLCASSPRTGQDPNYGYTFGSGTRLTVV.

This sequence joins TRBV18 and TRBJ2-5; D is undetermined. This CDR3 region has 15 residues. Trimming cost V 2 bases and J 2 bases, with 12 bases left between them. Germline CDR1 reads KGHSH; CDR2 reads LQKENI. The CDR3 nucleotides read TGTGCCAGCTCACCAAGTAGCTTTTCACAAGAGACCCAGTACTTC. It translates to CASSPSSFSQETQYF.

There are a few counts of this clonotype. The chain joins TRBV29-1 to TRBJ2-5, with 13 bases matching TRBD2. The germline V gene has CDR1 SQVTM and CDR2 ANQGSEA. The CDR3 has 17 residues. After removal of 1 base from V and 4 bases from J, the junction contained 9 bases not matched to a gene. The CDR3 bases are TGCAGCGTTGAAGGATGGACTAGCGGGAGAAGGCCAGAGACCCAGTACTTC. This sequence encodes CSVEGWTSGRRPETQYF.

This clonotype was counted many times. The V gene is TRBV11-2, the J gene TRBJ2-5, with D tentatively TRBD1 (5 bases). Germline-derived CDR1 and CDR2 are SGHAT and FQNNGV. Trimming cost V 7 bases and J 8 bases, with 17 bases left between them. CDR3 length: 13 amino acids. Written as DNA, the CDR3 is TGTGCCAGCACCCCTCAGGGTCGCAGAACCCAGTACTTC. Translating it yields CASTPQGRRTQYF. Looking up the rest from reference TRBV11-2 and TRBJ2-5 gives the full variable domain: EAGVAQSPRYKIIEKRQSVAFWCNPISGHATLYWYQQILGQGPKLLIQFQNNGVVDDSQLPKDRFSAERLKGVDSTLKIQPAKLEDSAVYLCASTPQGRRTQYFGPGTRLLVL.

This clonotype was observed a handful of times. The J gene is TRBJ2-7, the V gene TRBV30, with D perhaps being TRBD1 or TRBD2 (5 bases each). V shed 0 bases and J shed 6 bases, with 12 bases lying between them. This CDR3 region has 13 residues. The germline CDR1 and CDR2 sequences are GTSNPN and SVGIG (reference sequence). The CDR3 spells CAWSVPGGSEQYF. Here the CDR3 DNA reads TGTGCCTGGAGTGTACCTGGGGGAAGCGAGCAGTACTTC.

This clonotype was counted at least ten times. The chain is built from TRBV19 and TRBJ1-5; weak D call: TRBD1 (5 bases). CDR3 length equals 17 residues. Trimming left V 1 base short and J 5 bases short, with 18 bases between. In germline, CDR1 is LNHDA, CDR2 SQIVND (reference sequence). CDR3 in DNA: TGTGCCAGTAGTATAGGACGAGGGCGGCAGGGCCATCAGCCCCAGCATTTT. This gives the protein CASSIGRGRQGHQPQHF.

The V gene is TRBV6-1, the J gene TRBJ2-5; 7 positions agree with TRBD1. This CDR3 is built from 12 residues. J lost 5 bases, V lost 8 bases, and 5 bases had no gene match. The germline V gene encodes CDR1 MNHNS and CDR2 SASEGT. CDR3 in amino acids: CASSTGIETQYF. In DNA form, the CDR3 reads TGTGCCAGCTCGACAGGGATTGAGACCCAGTACTTC.

In this sample, this clonotype turned up a few times. The chain is built from TRBV2 and TRBJ1-4, with D maybe TRBD1 (6 bases). This CDR3 is 15 amino acids long. V shed 6 bases and J shed 3 bases, with 14 bases lying between them. CDR1 SNHLY and CDR2 FYNNEI come from the germline V gene. The DNA of the CDR3 is TGTGCCAGCAGCCCCCAGGACAGACCTAATGAAAAACTGTTTTTT. This gives the protein CASSPQDRPNEKLFF.

V and J are TRBV15 and TRBJ1-3, with 9 bases that match TRBD1. CDR1 is LNHNV and CDR2 is YYDKDF in the germline V gene (reference sequence). The CDR3 is made up of 12 amino acids. V trimming: 3 bases; J trimming: 14 bases; junction bases outside the gene matches: 5. In nucleotides, the CDR3 is TGTGCCACCAGCAGGCCGGGACAGGGACTATATTTT. As protein: CATSRPGQGLYF.

There are many counts of this clonotype. The chain employs TRBV9 and TRBJ2-5, with a weak D call TRBD1 (6 bases). Looked up from germline, CDR1 is SGDLS and CDR2 is YYNGEE. Trimming shortened V by 3 bases and J by 5 bases, and 17 bases separated the two germline ends. The CDR3 has 15 residues. This CDR3 is CASSAGQGDVETQYF. The CDR3 DNA is TGTGCCAGCAGCGCGGGACAAGGGGACGTGGAGACCCAGTACTTC. The full variable domain, its missing parts supplied by reference TRBV9 and TRBJ2-5, is DSGVTQTPKHLITATGQRVTLRCSPRSGDLSVYWYQQSLDQGLQFLIQYYNGEERAKGNILERFSAQQFPDLHSELNLSSLELGDSALYFCASSAGQGDVETQYFGPGTRLLVL.

V and J are TRBV2 and TRBJ2-7, with 8 nucleotides matching TRBD1. Germline-derived CDR1 and CDR2 are SNHLY and FYNNEI. The CDR3 sequence is 14 residues long. The V segment lost 7 bases and the J segment 0 bases; nucleotides outside the gene matches: 5. For the CDR3, the DNA is TGTGCCAGCAAGAGCACAGGGGGCTCCTACGAGCAGTACTTC. Amino acids: CASKSTGGSYEQYF.

This clonotype was seen a handful of times. The chain recombines TRBV5-8 with TRBJ1-5; tentatively, D is TRBD1 (6 bases). V was cut by 5 bases and J by 0 bases, with 12 bases left in between. Germline CDR1 reads SGHTS; CDR2 reads YDEGEE. The CDR3 length is 15 residues. Here the CDR3 DNA reads TGTGCCAGCAGGTTGACAGGATATAGCAATCAGCCCCAGCATTTT. Protein sequence: CASRLTGYSNQPQHF.

CDR3 DNA sequence: TGTGCCAGCAGCATGCCTGGACTAGCGGGATTGCCTTCCTACGAGCAGTACTTC. Protein product: CASSMPGLAGLPSYEQYF. The rearrangement uses TRBV7-2 and TRBJ2-7, with 12 bases lining up with TRBD2. Per germline, CDR1 SGHTA and CDR2 FQGNSA. V lost 5 bases to trimming and J lost 1 base; unmatched junction nucleotides: 12. The CDR3 runs to 18 residues.

This clonotype was detected a few times. The chain employs TRBV5-1 and TRBJ2-2; D gene ambiguous. The V gene's germline CDR1 is SGHRS and CDR2 YFSETQ. Trimming took off 1 base at V and 0 bases at J, with 10 bases between the two ends. There are 16 residues in the CDR3. In nucleotides, the CDR3 is TGCGCCAGCAGCTTGATCGACGCTCCGAACACCGGGGAGCTGTTTTTT. It translates to CASSLIDAPNTGELFF.

Ten or more counts support this clonotype. The chain's CDR3 is CASSLDVYEQYF. In DNA, the CDR3 is TGTGCCAGCAGCTTAGATGTCTACGAGCAGTACTTC. The chain recombines TRBV7-9 with TRBJ2-7, with D uncertain. Germline lookup yields CDR1 SEHNR and CDR2 FQNEAQ (reference sequence). V lost 1 base, J lost 3 bases, and 4 bases lay in between. The CDR3 totals 12 residues.

This clonotype was seen a few times. V and J are TRBV20-1 and TRBJ1-1; D not resolved. V was clipped by 2 bases and J by 0 bases, with 16 bases between them. This CDR3 contains 16 residues. Germline-derived CDR1 and CDR2 are DFQATT and SNEGSKA (reference sequence). The CDR3 sequence is CSARIRLAGMNTEAFF. The CDR3 DNA is TGCAGTGCTAGAATTCGTTTAGCAGGCATGAACACTGAAGCTTTCTTT.

V is TRBV5-6 and J is TRBJ2-2, with D tentatively TRBD1 (5 bases). The CDR3 runs 14 residues. Trimming cost V 4 bases and J 5 bases, with 12 bases left between them. Germline-derived CDR1 and CDR2 are SGHDT and YYEEEE. CDR3 coding DNA: TGTGCCAGCAGCCTCCCCGCAGGGACCGGGGAGCTGTTTTTT. It yields the protein CASSLPAGTGELFF.

Comment on this clonotype: The final CDR3 position lacks the conserved phenylalanine or tryptophan, pointing to a likely read error. The CDR3 DNA reads TGTGCCAGTAGTAGACTAGGACAGGGGGGTGGCGCTGAAGCTTTCCTT. Protein product: CASSRLGQGGGAEAFL. The rearrangement joins TRBV19 to TRBJ1-1; the match to TRBD1 covers 10 bases. After removal of 4 bases from V and 6 bases from J, the junction contained 11 bases not matched to a gene. This CDR3 is 16 amino acids long. Germline CDR1 and CDR2: LNHDA and SQIVND (reference sequence).

This chain connects TRBV20-1 to TRBJ2-5; D possibly corresponds to TRBD2 (7 bases). Germline CDR1 reads DFQATT; CDR2 reads SNEGSKA (reference sequence). Trimming pared 4 bases from V and 5 bases from J, leaving 20 bases between. There are 15 residues in the CDR3. The CDR3 protein is CSATEARGGRETQYF. As DNA, the CDR3 is TGCAGTGCTACAGAAGCTAGGGGGGGGCGGGAGACCCAGTACTTC.

This clonotype was seen repeatedly, ten times or more. J is TRBJ2-7 and V is TRBV7-2; 8 nucleotides line up with TRBD1. Trimming removed 5 bases from V and 4 bases from J; junction bases left unmatched: 10. This CDR3 is 15 amino acids long. Germline V gives CDR1 SGHTA, CDR2 FQGNSA. CDR3 sequence (DNA): TGTGCCAGCAGCCAAGGACAGGGCTCATCTTACGAGCAGTACTTC. It translates to CASSQGQGSSYEQYF.

Details on this clonotype: A much larger clone is a single base away; this may be a read error. This sequence joins TRBV3-1 and TRBJ1-1; D unresolved. The ends were cut back, 3 bases at V and 7 bases at J, with 6 bases in the middle. The length of the CDR3 is 11 residues. Germline V gene lookup returns CDR1 LGHDT and CDR2 YNNKEL (reference sequence). Written as DNA, the CDR3 is TGTGCCAGCAGCCACGGAGTTGAAGCTTTCTTT. Protein sequence: CASSHGVEAFF.